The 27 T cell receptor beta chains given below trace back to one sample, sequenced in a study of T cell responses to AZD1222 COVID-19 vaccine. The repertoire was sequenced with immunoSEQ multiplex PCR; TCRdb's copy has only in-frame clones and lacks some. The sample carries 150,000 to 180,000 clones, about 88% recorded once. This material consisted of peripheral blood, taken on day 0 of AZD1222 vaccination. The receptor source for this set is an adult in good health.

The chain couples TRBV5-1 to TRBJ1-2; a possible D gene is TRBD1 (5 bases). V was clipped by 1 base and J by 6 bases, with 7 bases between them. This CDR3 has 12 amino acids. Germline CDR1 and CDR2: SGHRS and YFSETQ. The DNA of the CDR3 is TGCGCCAGCAGCTTGAAGGGGAATGGCTACACCTTC. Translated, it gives CASSLKGNGYTF. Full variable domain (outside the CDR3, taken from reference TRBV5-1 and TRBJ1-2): KAGVTQTPRYLIKTRGQQVTLSCSPISGHRSVSWYQQTPGQGLQFLFEYFSETQRNKGNFPGRFSGRQFSNSRSEMNVSTLELGDSALYLCASSLKGNGYTFGSGTRLTVV.

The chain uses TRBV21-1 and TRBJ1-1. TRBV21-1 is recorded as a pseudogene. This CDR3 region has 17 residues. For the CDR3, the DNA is TGTGCCAGCACCATGGACGGGCAGGGGAGGGGGAACACTGAAGCTTTCTTT. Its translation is CASTMDGQGRGNTEAFF.

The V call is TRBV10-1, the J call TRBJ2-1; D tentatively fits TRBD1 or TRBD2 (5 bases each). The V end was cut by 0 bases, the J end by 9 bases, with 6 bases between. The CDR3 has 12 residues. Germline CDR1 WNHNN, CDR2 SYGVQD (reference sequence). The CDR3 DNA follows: TGCGCCAGCAGTGAGTCGGGGACTGAGCAGTTCTTC. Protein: CASSESGTEQFF.

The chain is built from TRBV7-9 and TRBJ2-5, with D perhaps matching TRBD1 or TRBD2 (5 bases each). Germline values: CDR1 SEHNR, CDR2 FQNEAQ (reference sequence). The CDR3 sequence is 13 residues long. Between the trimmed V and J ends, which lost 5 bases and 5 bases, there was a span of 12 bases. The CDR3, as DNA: TGTGCCAGCAGCCTGGGACGGACGGAGACCCAGTACTTC. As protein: CASSLGRTETQYF.

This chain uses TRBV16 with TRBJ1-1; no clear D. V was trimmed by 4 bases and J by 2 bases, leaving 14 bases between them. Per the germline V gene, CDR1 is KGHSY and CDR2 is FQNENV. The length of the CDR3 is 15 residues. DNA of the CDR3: TGTGCCAGCAGCCGACTCCCCCCAGCTAACACTGAAGCTTTCTTT. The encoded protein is CASSRLPPANTEAFF.

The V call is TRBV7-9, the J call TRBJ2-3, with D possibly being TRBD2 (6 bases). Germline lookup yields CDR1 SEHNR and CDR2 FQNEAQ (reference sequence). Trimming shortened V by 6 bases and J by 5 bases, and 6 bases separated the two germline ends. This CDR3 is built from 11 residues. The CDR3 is CASRREDTQYF. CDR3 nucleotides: TGTGCCAGCAGGCGGGAAGATACGCAGTATTTT.

CDR3 in amino acids: CASGFTPRHTDGYTF. DNA for the CDR3: TGTGCTAGTGGTTTCACCCCCCGGCACACCGATGGCTACACCTTC. This rearrangement joins TRBV12-5 to TRBJ1-2; D ambiguous. The germline gives CDR1 LGHNT, CDR2 FRNRAP. This CDR3 spans 15 amino acids. The V gene lost 3 bases and the J gene lost 6 bases, with 17 bases spanning the gap.

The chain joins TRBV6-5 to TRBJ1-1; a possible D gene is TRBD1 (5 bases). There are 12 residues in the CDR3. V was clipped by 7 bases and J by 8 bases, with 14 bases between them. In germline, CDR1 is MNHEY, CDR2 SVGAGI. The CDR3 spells CASKLGGPEAFF. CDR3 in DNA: TGTGCCAGCAAGTTGGGGGGACCCGAAGCTTTCTTT.

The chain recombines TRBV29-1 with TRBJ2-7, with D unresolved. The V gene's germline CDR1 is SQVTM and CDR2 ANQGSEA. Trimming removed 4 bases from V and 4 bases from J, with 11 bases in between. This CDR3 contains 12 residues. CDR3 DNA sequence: TGCAGCGTTGTGGGGTCCGTGTACGAGCAGTACTTC. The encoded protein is CSVVGSVYEQYF.

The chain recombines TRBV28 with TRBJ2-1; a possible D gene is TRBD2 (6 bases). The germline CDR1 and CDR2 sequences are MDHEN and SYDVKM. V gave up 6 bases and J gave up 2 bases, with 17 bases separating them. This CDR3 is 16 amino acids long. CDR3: CASRTRGGVTYNEQFF. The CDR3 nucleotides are TGTGCCAGCAGAACACGGGGCGGGGTGACCTACAATGAGCAGTTCTTC.

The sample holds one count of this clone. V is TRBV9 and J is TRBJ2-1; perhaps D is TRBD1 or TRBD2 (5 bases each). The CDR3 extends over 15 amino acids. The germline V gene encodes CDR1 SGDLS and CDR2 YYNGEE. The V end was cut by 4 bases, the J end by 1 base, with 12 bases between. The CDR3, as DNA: TGTGCCAGCAGCCCCGGGACGGGATCCTACAATGAGCAGTTCTTC. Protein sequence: CASSPGTGSYNEQFF.

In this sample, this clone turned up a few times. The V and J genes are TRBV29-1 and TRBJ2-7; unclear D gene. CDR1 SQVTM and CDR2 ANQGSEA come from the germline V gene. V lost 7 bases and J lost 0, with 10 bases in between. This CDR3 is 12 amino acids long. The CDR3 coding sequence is TGCAGCGCCTTAAGAGACTCCTACGAGCAGTACTTC. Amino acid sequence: CSALRDSYEQYF.

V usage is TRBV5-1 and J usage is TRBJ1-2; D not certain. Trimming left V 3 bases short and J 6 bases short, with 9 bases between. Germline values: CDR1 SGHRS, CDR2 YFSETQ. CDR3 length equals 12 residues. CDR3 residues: CASSWGGHGYTF. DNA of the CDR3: TGCGCCAGCAGCTGGGGAGGGCATGGCTACACCTTC.

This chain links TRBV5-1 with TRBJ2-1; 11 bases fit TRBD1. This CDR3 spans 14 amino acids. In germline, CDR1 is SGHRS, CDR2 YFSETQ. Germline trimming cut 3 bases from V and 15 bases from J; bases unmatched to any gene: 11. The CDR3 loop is CASSSIGQGASRFF. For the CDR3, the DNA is TGCGCCAGCAGCTCGATCGGACAGGGGGCTAGTCGGTTCTTC.

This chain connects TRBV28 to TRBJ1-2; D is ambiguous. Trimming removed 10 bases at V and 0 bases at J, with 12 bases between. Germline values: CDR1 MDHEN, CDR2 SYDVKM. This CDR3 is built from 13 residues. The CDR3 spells CATPAESNYGYTF. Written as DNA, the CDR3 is TGTGCCACCCCCGCTGAGTCTAACTATGGCTACACCTTC.

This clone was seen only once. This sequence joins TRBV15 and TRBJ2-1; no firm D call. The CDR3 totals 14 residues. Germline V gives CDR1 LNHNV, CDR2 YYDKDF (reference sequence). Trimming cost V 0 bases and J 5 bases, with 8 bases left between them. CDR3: CATSRDARDNEQFF. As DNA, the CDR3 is TGTGCCACCAGCAGAGATGCAAGGGACAATGAGCAGTTCTTC. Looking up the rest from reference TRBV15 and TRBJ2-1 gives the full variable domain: DAMVIQNPRYQVTQFGKPVTLSCSQTLNHNVMYWYQQKSSQAPKLLFHYYDKDFNNEADTPDNFQSRRPNTSFCFLDIRSPGLGDTAMYLCATSRDARDNEQFFGPGTRLTVL.

The CDR3, as DNA: TGTGCCAGCAGCTCCCTCGTGAGTCCGGGTGAGCAGTACTTC. It specifies CASSSLVSPGEQYF. This chain connects TRBV7-2 to TRBJ2-7; unclear D gene. With 4 bases removed from V and 7 bases from J, the gap between germline ends came to 17 bases. This CDR3 contains 14 residues. Per germline, CDR1 SGHTA and CDR2 FQGNSA.

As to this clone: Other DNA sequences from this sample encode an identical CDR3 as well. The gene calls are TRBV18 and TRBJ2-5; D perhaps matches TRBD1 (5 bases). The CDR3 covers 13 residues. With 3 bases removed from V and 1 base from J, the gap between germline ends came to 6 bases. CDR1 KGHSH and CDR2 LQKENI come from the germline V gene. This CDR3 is CASSPQGQETQYF. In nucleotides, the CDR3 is TGTGCCAGCTCACCCCAGGGCCAAGAGACCCAGTACTTC.

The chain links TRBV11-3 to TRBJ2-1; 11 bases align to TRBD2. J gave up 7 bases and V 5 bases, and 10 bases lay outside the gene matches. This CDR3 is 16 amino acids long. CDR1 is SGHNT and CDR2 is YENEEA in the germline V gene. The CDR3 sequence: CASSGRLAGNSNEQFF. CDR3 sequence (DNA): TGTGCCAGCAGCGGCAGACTAGCGGGAAACAGTAATGAGCAGTTCTTC.

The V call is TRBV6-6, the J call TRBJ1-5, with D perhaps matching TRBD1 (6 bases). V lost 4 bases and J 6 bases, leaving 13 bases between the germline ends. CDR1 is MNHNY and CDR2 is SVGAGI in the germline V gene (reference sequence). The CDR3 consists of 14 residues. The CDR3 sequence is CASSFRGVGQPQHF. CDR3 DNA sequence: TGTGCCAGCAGTTTCAGGGGAGTGGGTCAGCCCCAGCATTTT.

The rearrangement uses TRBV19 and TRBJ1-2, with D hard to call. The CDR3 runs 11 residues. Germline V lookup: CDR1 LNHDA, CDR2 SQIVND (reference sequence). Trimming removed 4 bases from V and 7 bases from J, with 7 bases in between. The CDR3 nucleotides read TGTGCCAGTAGTACCTTGAGTGGCTACACCTTC. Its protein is CASSTLSGYTF.

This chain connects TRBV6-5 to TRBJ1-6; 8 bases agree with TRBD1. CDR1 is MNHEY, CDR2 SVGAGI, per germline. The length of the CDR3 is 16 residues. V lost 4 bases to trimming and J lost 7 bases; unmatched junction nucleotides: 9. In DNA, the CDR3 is TGTGCCAGCAGTTTCAGACAGGGGATAGGAAATTCACCCCTCCACTTT. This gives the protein CASSFRQGIGNSPLHF.

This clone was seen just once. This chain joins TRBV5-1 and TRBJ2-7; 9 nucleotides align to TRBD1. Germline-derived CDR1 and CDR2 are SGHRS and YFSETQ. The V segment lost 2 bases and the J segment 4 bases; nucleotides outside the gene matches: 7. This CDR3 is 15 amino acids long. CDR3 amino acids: CASSFGGTGLYEQYF. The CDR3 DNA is TGCGCCAGCAGCTTTGGAGGGACAGGGCTGTACGAGCAGTACTTC.

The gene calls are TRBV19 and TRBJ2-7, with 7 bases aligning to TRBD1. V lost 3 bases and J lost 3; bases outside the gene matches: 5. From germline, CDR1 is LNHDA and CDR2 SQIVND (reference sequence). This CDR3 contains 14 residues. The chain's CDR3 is CASSIARGRYEQYF. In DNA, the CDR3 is TGTGCCAGTAGTATTGCGAGGGGGCGCTACGAGCAGTACTTC.

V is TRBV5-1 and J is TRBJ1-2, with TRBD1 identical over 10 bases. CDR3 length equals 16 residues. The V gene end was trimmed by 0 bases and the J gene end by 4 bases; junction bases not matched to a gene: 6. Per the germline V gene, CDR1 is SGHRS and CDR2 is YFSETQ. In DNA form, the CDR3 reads TGCGCCAGCAGCTTGGAGGAGGGGGACAGGGGCTATGGCTACACCTTC. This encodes CASSLEEGDRGYGYTF.

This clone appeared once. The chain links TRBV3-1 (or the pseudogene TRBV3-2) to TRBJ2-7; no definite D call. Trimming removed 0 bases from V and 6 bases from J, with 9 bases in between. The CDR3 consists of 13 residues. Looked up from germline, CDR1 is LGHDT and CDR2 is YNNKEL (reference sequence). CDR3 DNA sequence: TGTGCCAGCAGCCAAGAAGGGCCGTCCGAGCAGTACTTC. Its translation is CASSQEGPSEQYF.

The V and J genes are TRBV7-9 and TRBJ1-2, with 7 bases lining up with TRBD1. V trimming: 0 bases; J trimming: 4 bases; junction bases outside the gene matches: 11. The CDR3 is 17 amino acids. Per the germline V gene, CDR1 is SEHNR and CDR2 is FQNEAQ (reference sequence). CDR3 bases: TGTGCCAGCAGCTTAGCATCGGGGACAGTCCACCCCTATGGCTACACCTTC. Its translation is CASSLASGTVHPYGYTF.